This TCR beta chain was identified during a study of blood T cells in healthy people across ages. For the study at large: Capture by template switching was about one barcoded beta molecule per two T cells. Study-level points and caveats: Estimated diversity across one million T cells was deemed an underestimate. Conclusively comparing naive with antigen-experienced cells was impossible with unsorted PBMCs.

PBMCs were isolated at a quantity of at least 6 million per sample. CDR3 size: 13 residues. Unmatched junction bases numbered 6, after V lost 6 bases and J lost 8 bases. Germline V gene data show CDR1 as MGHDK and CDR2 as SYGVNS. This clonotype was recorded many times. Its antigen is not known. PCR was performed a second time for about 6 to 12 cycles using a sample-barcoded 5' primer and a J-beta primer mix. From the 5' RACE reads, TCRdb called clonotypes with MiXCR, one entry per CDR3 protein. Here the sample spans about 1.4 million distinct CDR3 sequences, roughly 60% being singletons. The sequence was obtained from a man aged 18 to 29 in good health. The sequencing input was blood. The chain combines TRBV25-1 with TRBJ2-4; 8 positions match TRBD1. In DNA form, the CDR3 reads TGTGCCAGCAGCGGACAGGGTTTGTACATTCAGTACTTC. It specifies CASSGQGLYIQYF. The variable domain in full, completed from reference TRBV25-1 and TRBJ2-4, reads EADIYQTPRYLVIGTGKKITLECSQTMGHDKMYWYQQDPGMELHLIHYSYGVNSTEKGDLSSESTVSRIRTEHFPLTLESARPSHTSQYLCASSGQGLYIQYFGAGTRLSVL.